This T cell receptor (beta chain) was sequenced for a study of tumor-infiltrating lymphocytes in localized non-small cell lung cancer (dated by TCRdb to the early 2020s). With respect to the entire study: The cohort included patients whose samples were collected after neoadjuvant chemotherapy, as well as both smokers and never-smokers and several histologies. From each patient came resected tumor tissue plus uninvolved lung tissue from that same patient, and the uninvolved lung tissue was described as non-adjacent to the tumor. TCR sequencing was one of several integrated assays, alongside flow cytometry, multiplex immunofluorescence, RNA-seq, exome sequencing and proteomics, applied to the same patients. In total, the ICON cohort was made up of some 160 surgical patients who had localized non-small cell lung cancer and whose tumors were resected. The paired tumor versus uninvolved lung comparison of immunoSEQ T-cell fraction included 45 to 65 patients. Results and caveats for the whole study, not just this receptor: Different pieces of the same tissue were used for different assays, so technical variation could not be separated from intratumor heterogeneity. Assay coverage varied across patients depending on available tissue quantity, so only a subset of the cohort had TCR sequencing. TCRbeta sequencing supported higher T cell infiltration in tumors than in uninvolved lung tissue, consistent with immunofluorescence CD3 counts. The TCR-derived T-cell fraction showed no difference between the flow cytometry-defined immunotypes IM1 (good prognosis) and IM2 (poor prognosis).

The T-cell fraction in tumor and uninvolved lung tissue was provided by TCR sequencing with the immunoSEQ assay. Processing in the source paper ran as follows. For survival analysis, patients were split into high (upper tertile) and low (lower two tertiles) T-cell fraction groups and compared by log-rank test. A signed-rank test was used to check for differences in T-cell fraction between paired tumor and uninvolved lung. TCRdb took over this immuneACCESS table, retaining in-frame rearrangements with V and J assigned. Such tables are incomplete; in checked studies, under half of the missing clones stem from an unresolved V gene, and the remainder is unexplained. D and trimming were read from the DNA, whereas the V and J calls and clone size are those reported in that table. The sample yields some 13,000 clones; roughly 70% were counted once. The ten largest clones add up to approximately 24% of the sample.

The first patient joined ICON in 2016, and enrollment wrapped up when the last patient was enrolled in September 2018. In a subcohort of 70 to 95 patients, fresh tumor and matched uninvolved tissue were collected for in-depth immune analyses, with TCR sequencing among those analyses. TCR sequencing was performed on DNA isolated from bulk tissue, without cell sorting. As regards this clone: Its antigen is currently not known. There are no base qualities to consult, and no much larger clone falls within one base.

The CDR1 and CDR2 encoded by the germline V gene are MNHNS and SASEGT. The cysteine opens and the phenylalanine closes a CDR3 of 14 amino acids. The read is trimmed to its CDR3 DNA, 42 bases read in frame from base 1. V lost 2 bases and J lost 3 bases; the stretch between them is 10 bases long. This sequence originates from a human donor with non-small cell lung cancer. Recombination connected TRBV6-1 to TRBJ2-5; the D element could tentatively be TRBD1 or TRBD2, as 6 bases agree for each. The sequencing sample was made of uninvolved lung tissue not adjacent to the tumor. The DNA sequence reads TGTGCCAGCAGTGAACAGGGGAGGAAAGAGACCCAGTACTTC. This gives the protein CASSEQGRKETQYF.